This T cell receptor beta chain appears in the sequencing data of a study of blood T cell repertoires in COVID-19. The repertoire was sequenced with immunoSEQ multiplex PCR; TCRdb's copy has only in-frame clones and lacks some. The sample has 300,000 to 400,000 clones; 80% to 90% are singletons. This clone was counted between two and nine times. J gave up 10 bases and V 4 bases, and 10 bases lay outside the gene matches. Germline V lookup: CDR1 SGHDN, CDR2 FVKESK. This CDR3 spans 15 amino acids. V is TRBV14 and J is TRBJ1-6; TRBD1 matches at 7 bases. Sequencing was performed on PBMCs or T cells enriched from blood (not recorded which). The sequence derives from a man between 18 and 35 years old who had recovered from COVID-19. The DNA of the CDR3 is TGTGCCAGCAGCCTAGGGGGCGGGGATCGATCACCCCTCCACTTT. Translation: CASSLGGGDRSPLHF.